A single sample is the source of the 24 T cell receptor beta chains below, sequenced in a study of T-cell memory formation after mild COVID-19. TCRdb itself ran the 5' RACE reads through MiXCR, one entry per CDR3 protein. The sample shows roughly 150,000 distinct CDR3 sequences, roughly 15% of them seen only once. Sequenced input: PBMCs or a T cell subset sorted from them (not recorded which). These TCRs come from an adult woman who had mild COVID-19 (a few samples of this study predate the infection). Cell type and time point are not known.

This clonotype was observed a few times. The chain uses TRBV6-5 and TRBJ2-5; weak D call: TRBD2 (7 bases). Germline V gene lookup returns CDR1 MNHEY and CDR2 SVGAGI. V shed 6 bases and J shed 7 bases, with 18 bases lying between them. The CDR3 has 14 residues. The CDR3: CASSRGARRRTQYF. The CDR3 region has the DNA TGTGCCAGCAGCCGGGGGGCCCGGAGAAGGACCCAGTACTTC.

This clonotype came up a few times. This rearrangement joins TRBV18 to TRBJ2-3; D is unresolved. Germline CDR1 reads KGHSH; CDR2 reads LQKENI. V shed 1 base and J shed 7 bases, with 6 bases lying between them. This CDR3 contains 12 residues. This CDR3 reads CASSPLVYTQYF. Here the CDR3 DNA reads TGTGCCAGCTCACCACTCGTATATACGCAGTATTTT.

The chain carries TRBV12-3 or TRBV12-4 and TRBJ2-3, with 9 bases matching TRBD2. The CDR3 covers 15 residues. The ends lost 3 bases at V and 1 base at J; junction bases unmatched: 2. CDR3 sequence reads: CASSFLAGGTDTQYF. In nucleotides, the CDR3 is TGTGCCAGCAGTTTTTTAGCGGGGGGCACAGATACGCAGTATTTT.

The chain joins TRBV6-6 to TRBJ2-2, with D unresolved. The CDR3 consists of 11 residues. V was cut by 6 bases and J by 6 bases, with 5 bases left in between. The germline V gene has CDR1 MNHNY and CDR2 SVGAGI (reference sequence). CDR3 sequence: CASREAGELFF. CDR3 in DNA: TGTGCCAGCAGAGAGGCCGGGGAGCTGTTTTTT.

This clonotype showed up just a few times. J is TRBJ2-1 and V is TRBV15, with D possibly being TRBD1 (7 bases). The V end was cut by 4 bases, the J end by 6 bases, with 13 bases between. The CDR3 length is 14 residues. The V gene's germline CDR1 is LNHNV and CDR2 YYDKDF (reference sequence). As DNA, the CDR3 is TGTGCCACCAGCACAGGCGGGACAGCCAATGAGCAGTTCTTC. Protein sequence: CATSTGGTANEQFF.

The chain carries TRBV20-1 and TRBJ1-1; possible D gene TRBD1, 6 bases. Germline V lookup: CDR1 DFQATT, CDR2 SNEGSKA (reference sequence). V dropped 6 bases and J dropped 4 bases, with 18 bases sitting between them. The CDR3 consists of 14 residues. CDR3 DNA: TGCAGTGCAGACCAGGGGCGTCCGTTCACTGAAGCTTTCTTT. Its translation: CSADQGRPFTEAFF.

This clonotype was observed a handful of times. This chain connects TRBV7-2 to TRBJ1-5; D unclear. Germline loops: CDR1 SGHTA, CDR2 FQGNSA. The CDR3 consists of 13 residues. Trimming left V 3 bases short and J 6 bases short, with 9 bases between. The CDR3 DNA follows: TGTGCCAGCAGCTTCAACCGGGGTCAGCCCCAGCATTTT. Translating gives CASSFNRGQPQHF.

The chain joins TRBV4-2 to TRBJ1-2; D is undetermined. Germline lookup yields CDR1 LGHNA and CDR2 YNFKEQ. Deletions cut 2 bases from V and 7 bases from J, with 17 bases between. This CDR3 has 15 amino acids. This chain's CDR3 is CASSQHYRGKTGYTF. As DNA, the CDR3 is TGTGCCAGCAGCCAACATTATCGGGGAAAGACTGGCTACACCTTC.

The chain employs TRBV7-9 and TRBJ2-7, with TRBD1 matching over 11 bases. CDR3 size: 16 residues. Germline V CDR1 and CDR2: SEHNR, FQNEAQ (reference sequence). Unmatched junction bases numbered 13, after V lost 6 bases and J lost 6 bases. The CDR3, as DNA: TGTGCCAGCAGACCCTTAAGCGGGACAGGGGGGCGCGAGCAGTACTTC. The encoded protein is CASRPLSGTGGREQYF.

Only one count was recorded for this clonotype. The rearrangement links TRBV4-1 to TRBJ1-2; D unresolved. The length of the CDR3 is 15 residues. With 0 bases removed from V and 6 bases from J, the gap between germline ends came to 14 bases. Germline CDR1 reads MGHRA; CDR2 reads YSYEKL. The CDR3 spells CASSQDYLSRNGYTF. CDR3 DNA: TGCGCCAGCAGCCAAGACTACTTATCGAGAAATGGCTACACCTTC.

This clonotype was recorded at least ten times. V usage is TRBV5-1 and J usage is TRBJ2-1; TRBD2 aligns across 8 bases. CDR1 SGHRS and CDR2 YFSETQ come from the germline V gene. V was pared by 4 bases and J by 0 bases, with 6 bases of the junction left unmatched. The CDR3 runs to 16 residues. The DNA of the CDR3 is TGCGCCAGCAGCATGATAGCGGGATTCTCCTACAATGAGCAGTTCTTC. Translation: CASSMIAGFSYNEQFF.

The CDR3 is CSARETAGELFF. In DNA form, the CDR3 reads TGCAGCGCCCGGGAGACAGCAGGGGAGCTGTTTTTT. This chain joins TRBV29-1 and TRBJ2-2; D possibly corresponds to TRBD2 (6 bases). Germline CDR1 reads SQVTM; CDR2 reads ANQGSEA. The V and J ends lost 7 bases and 8 bases respectively, with 14 bases between them. The CDR3 loop spans 12 amino acids.

There are a few counts of this clonotype. The V gene is TRBV5-1, the J gene TRBJ2-3; D may match TRBD1 or TRBD2 (5 bases each). V was clipped by 4 bases and J by 0 bases, with 18 bases between them. The CDR3 is 17 amino acids. The V gene's germline CDR1 is SGHRS and CDR2 YFSETQ. CDR3 region: CASSLLMGVGSTDTQYF. The DNA for the CDR3 is TGCGCCAGCAGCCTACTAATGGGGGTTGGTAGCACAGATACGCAGTATTTT.

A few counts support this clonotype. The chain employs TRBV15 and TRBJ2-2, with D perhaps matching TRBD2 (6 bases). Deletions cut 10 bases from V and 2 bases from J, with 11 bases between. The CDR3 contains 13 residues. Germline values: CDR1 LNHNV, CDR2 YYDKDF (reference sequence). CDR3 in amino acids: CASGDRNTGELFF. The CDR3 DNA reads as TGTGCCAGCGGGGACCGAAACACCGGGGAGCTGTTTTTT.

This clonotype was seen at least ten times. V gene TRBV7-8 combines with J gene TRBJ2-7; 8 nucleotides line up with TRBD2. Germline assignment: CDR1 SGHVS and CDR2 FQNEAQ. V lost 0 bases, J lost 3 bases, and 10 bases stayed unmatched. The CDR3 totals 17 residues. DNA of the CDR3: TGTGCCAGCAGCTTAGCGGGGAGCGGGAGAATTGTCTACGAGCAGTACTTC. It is translated as CASSLAGSGRIVYEQYF.

The chain joins TRBV5-6 to TRBJ2-7; 7 positions agree with TRBD1. This CDR3 has 13 amino acids. CDR1 SGHDT and CDR2 YYEEEE come from the germline V gene. J lost 7 bases, V lost 1 base, and 5 bases had no gene match. CDR3 in amino acids: CASSLKGAGEQYF. CDR3 nucleotides: TGTGCCAGCAGCTTGAAGGGGGCAGGGGAGCAGTACTTC.

This clonotype showed up just a few times. V gene TRBV7-9 combines with J gene TRBJ2-2; no firm D call. The CDR3 covers 14 residues. Trimming took 4 bases from V and 2 from J, leaving 8 bases between them. The V gene's germline CDR1 is SEHNR and CDR2 FQNEAQ (reference sequence). The CDR3 is CASSSYVNTGELFF. In nucleotides, the CDR3 is TGTGCCAGCAGCTCATACGTAAACACCGGGGAGCTGTTTTTT.

The gene calls are TRBV7-2 and TRBJ1-1; no clear D. CDR3 length equals 15 residues. Germline-derived CDR1 and CDR2 are SGHTA and FQGNSA. The germline V and J ends were trimmed by 2 bases and 0 bases, with 10 bases remaining between them. The CDR3 region has the DNA TGTGCCAGCAGCTTACGACGCAGGATGAACACTGAAGCTTTCTTT. Protein: CASSLRRRMNTEAFF.

This clonotype occurred a few times. The CDR3 coding sequence is TGTGCCACCAGCAGGGACAGGGTGAACACTGAAGCTTTCTTT. Translation gives CATSRDRVNTEAFF. The chain joins TRBV15 to TRBJ1-1; 8 bases line up with TRBD1. V was clipped by 3 bases and J by 0 bases; unmatched bases: 0. Germline CDR1 LNHNV, CDR2 YYDKDF (reference sequence). The CDR3 has 14 amino acids.

The chain uses TRBV5-6 and TRBJ2-1; D possibly corresponds to TRBD2 (6 bases). The ends were cut back, 0 bases at V and 2 bases at J, with 15 bases in the middle. Germline V CDR1 and CDR2: SGHDT, YYEEEE. The CDR3 consists of 17 residues. DNA for the CDR3: TGTGCCAGCAGCTTGGCAACGGGAGAGTGGACCTACAATGAGCAGTTCTTC. It translates to CASSLATGEWTYNEQFF.

This clonotype was detected once. This chain connects TRBV12-3 or TRBV12-4 to TRBJ2-1; 8 bases are shared with TRBD2. This CDR3 is built from 15 residues. J was trimmed by 10 bases and V by 5 bases; bases with no gene match: 13. The DNA of the CDR3 is TGTGCCAGCAGTGCCTCGGGGGGGGGGGGCTTGGAGCAGTTCTTC. Its translation: CASSASGGGGLEQFF.

The J gene is TRBJ2-7, the V gene TRBV19, with 10 bases that match TRBD2. V shed 5 bases and J 2 bases; nucleotides not matched to a gene: 9. This CDR3 is built from 16 residues. CDR1 is LNHDA and CDR2 is SQIVND in the germline V gene (reference sequence). The CDR3 spells CASSRIAGGRTYEQYF. CDR3 in DNA: TGTGCCAGTAGTCGGATAGCGGGAGGCCGAACCTACGAGCAGTACTTC.

V and J are TRBV12-3 or TRBV12-4 and TRBJ1-2; D is ambiguous. CDR3 length: 12 amino acids. Trimming removed 7 bases at V and 7 bases at J, with 13 bases between. The CDR3 spells CASTARDSGYTF. For the CDR3, the DNA is TGTGCCAGCACCGCCCGGGATTCTGGCTACACCTTC.

The chain joins TRBV20-1 to TRBJ1-2, with 7 bases fitting TRBD1. V gave up 7 bases and J gave up 2 bases; unmatched junction bases: 13. CDR1 is DFQATT, CDR2 SNEGSKA, per germline (reference sequence). This CDR3 spans 15 amino acids. CDR3 residues: CSGEIRDSGNYGYTF. CDR3 in DNA: TGCAGTGGCGAGATCCGGGACAGCGGAAACTATGGCTACACCTTC.